The 14 T cell receptor beta chains presented below share a single source sample, sequenced in a study of monozygotic twins with cystic fibrosis. Produced via immunoSEQ multiplex PCR; TCRdb's table is partial and in-frame only. Among 15,000 to 20,000 clones listed, about 96% were seen once. The sample taken for sequencing was blood. These receptors were collected from a girl under 10 years old with cystic fibrosis.

The CDR3 DNA follows: TGTGCCAGTAGTAGGGGACAGGGGGTTAAGGGCTACACCTTC. Translating gives CASSRGQGVKGYTF. The V call is TRBV19, the J call TRBJ1-2; 11 bases line up with TRBD1. This CDR3 has 14 amino acids. Looked up from germline, CDR1 is LNHDA and CDR2 is SQIVND (reference sequence). V was pared by 4 bases and J by 8 bases, with 6 bases of the junction left unmatched.

This rearrangement joins TRBV15 to TRBJ2-7; 14 bases map to TRBD2. V trimming: 4 bases; J trimming: 0 bases; junction bases outside the gene matches: 8. The CDR3 totals 18 residues. Germline CDR1 LNHNV, CDR2 YYDKDF (reference sequence). DNA of the CDR3: TGTGCCACCAGCAAAGGGACTAGCGGGGGTGAAAGCTCCTACGAGCAGTACTTC. Residues: CATSKGTSGGESSYEQYF.

The chain uses TRBV2 and TRBJ2-1, with D unresolved. CDR1 and CDR2 from the germline V gene are SNHLY and FYNNEI. V was pared by 0 bases and J by 5 bases, with 8 bases between. CDR3 size: 14 residues. CDR3: CASSEASPDNEQFF. CDR3 DNA sequence: TGTGCCAGCAGTGAAGCTAGTCCGGACAATGAGCAGTTCTTC.

V gene TRBV4-3 combines with J gene TRBJ2-7; 9 nucleotides align to TRBD1. Germline trimming cut 0 bases from V and 5 bases from J; bases unmatched to any gene: 5. This CDR3 has 15 amino acids. CDR1 is LGHNA, CDR2 YSLEER, per germline. The CDR3 bases are TGCGCCAGCAGCCAAGATCGACAGGGGGTTGACGAGCAGTACTTC. Encoded protein: CASSQDRQGVDEQYF.

The CDR3 bases are TGTGCCAGCAGCTTGGTGTCGGGGGCACCCTACGAGCAGTACTTC. Amino acid sequence: CASSLVSGAPYEQYF. The chain has TRBV5-6 and TRBJ2-7; D is tentatively TRBD1 or TRBD2 (6 bases each). The CDR3 consists of 15 residues. The germline gives CDR1 SGHDT, CDR2 YYEEEE. Trimming pared 0 bases from V and 2 bases from J, leaving 12 bases between.

The chain uses TRBV7-9 and TRBJ1-2; D perhaps matches TRBD1 (6 bases). V dropped 1 base and J dropped 5 bases, with 14 bases sitting between them. The V gene's germline CDR1 is SEHNR and CDR2 FQNEAQ (reference sequence). The CDR3 is 15 residues long. The CDR3 here is CASSLDGGHQYGYTF. CDR3 coding DNA: TGTGCCAGCAGCTTAGACGGGGGGCATCAATATGGCTACACCTTC.

The V gene is TRBV28, the J gene TRBJ1-5, with D tentatively TRBD1 (5 bases). CDR1 is MDHEN and CDR2 is SYDVKM in the germline V gene. CDR3 length equals 12 residues. The V end lost 6 bases, the J end lost 3 bases, and 6 bases lay between the germline ends. The CDR3 sequence is CASRDINQPQHF. The CDR3 coding sequence is TGTGCCAGCAGGGACATCAATCAGCCCCAGCATTTT. Together with reference TRBV28 and TRBJ1-5, the CDR3 gives the full variable domain: DVKVTQSSRYLVKRTGEKVFLECVQDMDHENMFWYRQDPGLGLRLIYFSYDVKMKEKGDIPEGYSVSREKKERFSLILESASTNQTSMYLCASRDINQPQHFGDGTRLSIL.

The chain carries TRBV6-5 and TRBJ1-4; D gene unclear. CDR1 and CDR2 from the germline V gene are MNHEY and SVGAGI. The germline V and J ends were trimmed by 5 bases and 5 bases, with 15 bases remaining between them. This CDR3 comprises 15 residues. The chain's CDR3 is CASSTVRELNEKLFF. The CDR3 DNA is TGTGCCAGCAGTACAGTCCGGGAGCTCAATGAAAAACTGTTTTTT.

The CDR3: CASSPRDRVNTEAFF. CDR3 DNA: TGTGCCAGCTCACCTCGGGACAGGGTGAACACTGAAGCTTTCTTT. V usage is TRBV18 and J usage is TRBJ1-1, with 9 nucleotides matching TRBD1. Germline CDR1 is KGHSH and CDR2 is LQKENI. V was clipped by 3 bases and J by 0 bases; unmatched bases: 2. The CDR3 totals 15 residues.

J is TRBJ2-5 and V is TRBV18, with 8 bases lining up with TRBD2. The CDR3 spans 14 residues. V lost 4 bases, J lost 1 base, and 2 bases stayed unmatched. Germline V lookup: CDR1 KGHSH, CDR2 LQKENI. CDR3: CASSRTSGQETQYF. The CDR3 DNA is TGTGCCAGCTCACGTACTAGCGGCCAAGAGACCCAGTACTTC.

The CDR3 region is CASRAGHNQETQYF. CDR3 bases: TGTGCCAGCAGAGCCGGACATAACCAAGAGACCCAGTACTTC. The chain links TRBV6-1 to TRBJ2-5; TRBD1 might be the D (5 bases). The germline V gene encodes CDR1 MNHNS and CDR2 SASEGT. The CDR3 is 14 residues long. The V end was cut by 6 bases, the J end by 0 bases, with 11 bases between.

This chain joins TRBV19 and TRBJ2-7; D is tentatively TRBD1 or TRBD2 (5 bases each). The V and J ends lost 7 bases and 0 bases respectively, with 16 bases between them. In germline, CDR1 is LNHDA, CDR2 SQIVND (reference sequence). The CDR3 runs 15 residues. The CDR3 bases are TGTGCCAGTACCGCCGGGACCTGGGGCTCCTACGAGCAGTACTTC. Translating gives CASTAGTWGSYEQYF.

This chain uses TRBV7-9 with TRBJ2-3; the D is unclear. Between the trimmed V and J ends, which lost 2 bases and 5 bases, there was a span of 11 bases. Germline V gene data show CDR1 as SEHNR and CDR2 as FQNEAQ (reference sequence). The CDR3 consists of 14 residues. The CDR3 spells CASSLSSSKDTQYF. CDR3 in DNA: TGTGCCAGCAGCTTAAGTAGCTCAAAAGATACGCAGTATTTT. Variable domain in full (rest from reference TRBV7-9 and TRBJ2-3): DTGVSQNPRHKITKRGQNVTFRCDPISEHNRLYWYRQTLGQGPEFLTYFQNEAQLEKSRLLSDRFSAERPKGSFSTLEIQRTEQGDSAMYLCASSLSSSKDTQYFGPGTRLTVL.

The genes are TRBV19 and TRBJ2-1, with a weak D call TRBD2 (5 bases). The CDR3 has 13 amino acids. The V end was cut by 0 bases, the J end by 9 bases, with 9 bases between. Germline V CDR1 and CDR2: LNHDA, SQIVND (reference sequence). CDR3 sequence reads: CASSIDFGVEQFF. The CDR3 DNA follows: TGTGCCAGTAGTATAGATTTCGGGGTTGAGCAGTTCTTC.